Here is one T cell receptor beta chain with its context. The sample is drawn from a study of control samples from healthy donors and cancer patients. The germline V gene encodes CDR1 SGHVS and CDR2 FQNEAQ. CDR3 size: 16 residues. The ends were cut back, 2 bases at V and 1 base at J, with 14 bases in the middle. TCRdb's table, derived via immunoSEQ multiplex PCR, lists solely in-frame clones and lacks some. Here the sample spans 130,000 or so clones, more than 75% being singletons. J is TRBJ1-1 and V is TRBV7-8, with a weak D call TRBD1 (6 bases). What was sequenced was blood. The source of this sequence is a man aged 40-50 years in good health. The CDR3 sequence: CASSLPSGTTNTEAFF. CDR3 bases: TGTGCCAGCAGCTTACCCTCCGGGACAACGAACACTGAAGCTTTCTTT. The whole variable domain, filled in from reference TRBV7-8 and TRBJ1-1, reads GAGVSQSPRYKVAKRGQDVALRCDPISGHVSLFWYQQALGQGPEFLTYFQNEAQLDKSGLPSDRFFAERPEGSVSTLKIQRTQQEDSAVYLCASSLPSGTTNTEAFFGQGTRLTVV.